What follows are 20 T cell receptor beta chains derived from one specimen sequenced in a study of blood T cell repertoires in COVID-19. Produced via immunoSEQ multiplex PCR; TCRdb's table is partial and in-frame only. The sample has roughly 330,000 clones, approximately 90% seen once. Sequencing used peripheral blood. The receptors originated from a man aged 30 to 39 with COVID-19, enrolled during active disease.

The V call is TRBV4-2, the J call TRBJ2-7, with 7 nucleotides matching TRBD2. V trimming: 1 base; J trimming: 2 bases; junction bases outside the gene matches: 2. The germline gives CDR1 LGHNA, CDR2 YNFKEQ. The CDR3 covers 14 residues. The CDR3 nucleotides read TGTGCCAGCAGCCAAGTACGGGGGGCCTACGAGCAGTACTTC. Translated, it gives CASSQVRGAYEQYF.

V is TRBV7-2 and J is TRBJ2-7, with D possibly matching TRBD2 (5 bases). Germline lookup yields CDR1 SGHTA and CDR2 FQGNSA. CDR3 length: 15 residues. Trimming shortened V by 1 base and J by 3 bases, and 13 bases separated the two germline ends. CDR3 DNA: TGTGCCAGCAGCTTAGAGTACGGACTGATCTACGAGCAGTACTTC. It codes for CASSLEYGLIYEQYF.

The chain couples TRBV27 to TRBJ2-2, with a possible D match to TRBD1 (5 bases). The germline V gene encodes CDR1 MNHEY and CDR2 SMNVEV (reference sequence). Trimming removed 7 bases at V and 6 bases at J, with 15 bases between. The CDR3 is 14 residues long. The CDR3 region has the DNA TGTGCCAGCAAGGTTCAGGGCTCGGCCGGGGAGCTGTTTTTT. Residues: CASKVQGSAGELFF.

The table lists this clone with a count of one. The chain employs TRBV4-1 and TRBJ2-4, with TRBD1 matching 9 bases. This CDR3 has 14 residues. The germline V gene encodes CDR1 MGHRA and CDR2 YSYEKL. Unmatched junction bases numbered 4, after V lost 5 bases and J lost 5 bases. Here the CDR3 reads CASSGTGFENIQYF. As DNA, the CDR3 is TGCGCCAGCAGCGGGACAGGGTTCGAAAACATTCAGTACTTC.

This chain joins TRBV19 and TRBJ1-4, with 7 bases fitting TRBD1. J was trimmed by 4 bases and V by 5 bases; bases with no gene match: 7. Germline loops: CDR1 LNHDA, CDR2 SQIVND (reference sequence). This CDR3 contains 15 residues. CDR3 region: CASSAWTGFNEKLFF. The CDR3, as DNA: TGTGCCAGTAGTGCTTGGACAGGCTTTAATGAAAAACTGTTTTTT.

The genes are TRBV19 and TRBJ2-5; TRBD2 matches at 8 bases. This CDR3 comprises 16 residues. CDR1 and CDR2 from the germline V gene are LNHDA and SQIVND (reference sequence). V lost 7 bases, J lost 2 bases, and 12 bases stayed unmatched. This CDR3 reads CASNPSLAGGQETQYF. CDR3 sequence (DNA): TGTGCCAGTAACCCGTCGCTGGCGGGAGGACAAGAGACCCAGTACTTC.

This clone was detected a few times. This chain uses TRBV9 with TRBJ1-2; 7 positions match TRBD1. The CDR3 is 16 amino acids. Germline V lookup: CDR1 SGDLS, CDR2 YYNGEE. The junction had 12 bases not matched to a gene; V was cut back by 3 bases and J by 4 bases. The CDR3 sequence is CASSANRGLGGYGYTF. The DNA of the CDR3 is TGTGCCAGCAGCGCCAACAGGGGTTTGGGCGGCTATGGCTACACCTTC.

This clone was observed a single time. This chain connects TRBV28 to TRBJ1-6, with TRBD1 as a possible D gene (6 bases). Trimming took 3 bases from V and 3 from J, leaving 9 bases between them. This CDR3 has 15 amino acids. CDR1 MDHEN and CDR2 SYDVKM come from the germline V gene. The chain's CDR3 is CASSLGRGYNSPLHF. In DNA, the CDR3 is TGTGCCAGCAGTTTGGGCAGGGGCTATAATTCACCCCTCCACTTT.

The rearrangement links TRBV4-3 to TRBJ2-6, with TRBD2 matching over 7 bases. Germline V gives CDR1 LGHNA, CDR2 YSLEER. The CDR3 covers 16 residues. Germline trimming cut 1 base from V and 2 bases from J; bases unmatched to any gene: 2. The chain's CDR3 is CASSQGAGAGANVLTF. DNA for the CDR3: TGCGCCAGCAGCCAAGGGGCGGGGGCTGGGGCCAACGTCCTGACTTTC.

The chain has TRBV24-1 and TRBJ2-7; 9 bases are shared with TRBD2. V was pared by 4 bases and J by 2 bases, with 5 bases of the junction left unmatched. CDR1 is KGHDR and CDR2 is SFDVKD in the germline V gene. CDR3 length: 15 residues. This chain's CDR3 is CATSDHSGSTYEQYF. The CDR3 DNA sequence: TGTGCCACCAGTGACCATAGCGGGAGTACCTACGAGCAGTACTTC.

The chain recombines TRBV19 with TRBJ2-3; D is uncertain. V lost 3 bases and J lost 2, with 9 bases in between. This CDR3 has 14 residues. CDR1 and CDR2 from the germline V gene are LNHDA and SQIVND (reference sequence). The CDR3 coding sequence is TGTGCCAGTAGTATGGTACTAAACACAGATACGCAGTATTTT. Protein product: CASSMVLNTDTQYF.

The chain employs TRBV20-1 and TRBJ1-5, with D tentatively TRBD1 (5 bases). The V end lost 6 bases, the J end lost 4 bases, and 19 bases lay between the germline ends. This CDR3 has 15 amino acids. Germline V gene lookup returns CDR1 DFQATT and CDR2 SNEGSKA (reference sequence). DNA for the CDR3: TGCAGTGCAAGTTTACAGGTTCACTATAATCAGCCCCAGCATTTT. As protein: CSASLQVHYNQPQHF.

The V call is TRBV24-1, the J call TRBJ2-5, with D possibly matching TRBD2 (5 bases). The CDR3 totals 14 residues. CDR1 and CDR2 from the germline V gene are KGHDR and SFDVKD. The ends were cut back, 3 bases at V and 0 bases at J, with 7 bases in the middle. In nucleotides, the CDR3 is TGTGCCACCAGTGATGCCGGGAACCAAGAGACCCAGTACTTC. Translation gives CATSDAGNQETQYF.

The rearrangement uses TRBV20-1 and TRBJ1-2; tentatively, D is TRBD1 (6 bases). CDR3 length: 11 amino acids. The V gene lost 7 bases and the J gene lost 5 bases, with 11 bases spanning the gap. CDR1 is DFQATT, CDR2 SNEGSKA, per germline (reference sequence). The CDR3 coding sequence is TGCAGTGGCTCCGGACAGTATGGCTACACCTTC. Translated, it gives CSGSGQYGYTF.

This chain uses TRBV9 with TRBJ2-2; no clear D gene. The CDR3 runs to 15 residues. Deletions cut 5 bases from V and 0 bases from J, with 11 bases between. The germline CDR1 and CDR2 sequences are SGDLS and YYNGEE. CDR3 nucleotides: TGTGCCAGCAGTACGGGTTACGCGAACACCGGGGAGCTGTTTTTT. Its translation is CASSTGYANTGELFF.

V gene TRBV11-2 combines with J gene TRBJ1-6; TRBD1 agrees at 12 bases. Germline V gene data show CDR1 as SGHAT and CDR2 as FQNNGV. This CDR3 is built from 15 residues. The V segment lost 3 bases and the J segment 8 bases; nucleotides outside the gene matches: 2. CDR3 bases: TGTGCCAGCAGCTTGGGACAGGGGGCGTATTCACCCCTCCACTTT. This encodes CASSLGQGAYSPLHF. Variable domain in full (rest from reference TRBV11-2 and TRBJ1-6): EAGVAQSPRYKIIEKRQSVAFWCNPISGHATLYWYQQILGQGPKLLIQFQNNGVVDDSQLPKDRFSAERLKGVDSTLKIQPAKLEDSAVYLCASSLGQGAYSPLHFGNGTRLTVT.

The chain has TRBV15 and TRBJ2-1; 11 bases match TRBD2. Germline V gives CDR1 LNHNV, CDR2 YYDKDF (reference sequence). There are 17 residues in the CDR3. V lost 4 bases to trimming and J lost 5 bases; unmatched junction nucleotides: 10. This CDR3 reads CATSTIFRLAGHNEQFF. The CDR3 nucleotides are TGTGCCACCAGCACCATTTTCAGACTAGCGGGACACAATGAGCAGTTCTTC.

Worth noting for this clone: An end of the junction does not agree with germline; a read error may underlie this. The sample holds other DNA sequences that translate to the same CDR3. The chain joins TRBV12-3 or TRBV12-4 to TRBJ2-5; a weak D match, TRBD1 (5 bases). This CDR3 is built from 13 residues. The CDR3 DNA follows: TGTGCTAGCACCTCAGGGATCCAAGAGACCCAGTACTTC. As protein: CASTSGIQETQYF.

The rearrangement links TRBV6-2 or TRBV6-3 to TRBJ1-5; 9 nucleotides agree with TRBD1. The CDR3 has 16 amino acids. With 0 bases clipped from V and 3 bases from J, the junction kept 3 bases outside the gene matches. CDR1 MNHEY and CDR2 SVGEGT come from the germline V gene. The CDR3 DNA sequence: TGTGCCAGCAGTTACTCCGGGACAGGGCCCAATCAGCCCCAGCATTTT. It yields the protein CASSYSGTGPNQPQHF.

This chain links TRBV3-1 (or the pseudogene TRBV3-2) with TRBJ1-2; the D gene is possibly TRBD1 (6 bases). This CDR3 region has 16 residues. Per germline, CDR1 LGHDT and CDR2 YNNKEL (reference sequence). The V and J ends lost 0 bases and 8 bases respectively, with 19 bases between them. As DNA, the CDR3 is TGTGCCAGCAGCCAAGAATGGGCGGCGGGGGCTTGGGGCTACACCTTC. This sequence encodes CASSQEWAAGAWGYTF.